The present T cell receptor beta chain was sequenced within a study of patients and donors after allogeneic stem cell transplantation. TCRdb itself ran the RT-PCR reads through MiXCR, one entry per CDR3 protein. Of about 230,000 distinct CDR3 sequences listed, around an eighth are singletons. This clonotype has a handful of counts. In germline, CDR1 is SGHNT, CDR2 YENEEA. The CDR3 runs 14 residues. The J segment lost 6 bases and the V segment lost 0 bases, leaving 3 bases of the junction unmatched. The receptor was derived from a human donor who was either an allogeneic HSCT recipient or a stem cell or donor lymphocyte infusion donor (not recorded which). It is not recorded whose cells these are; they may come from a transplant donor. The rearrangement links TRBV11-3 to TRBJ2-7, with 9 nucleotides matching TRBD1. Sequences were obtained from blood, either unsorted or a sorted T cell fraction (not recorded which). The CDR3 sequence is CASSLDGTGTEQYF. The CDR3 DNA is TGTGCCAGCAGCTTAGACGGGACAGGGACCGAGCAGTACTTC.